This T cell receptor beta chain was observed in a study of blood T cell repertoires in COVID-19. TCRdb's copy holds only in-frame clones and misses some; the assay was immunoSEQ multiplex PCR. The data contain 250,000 or so clones, roughly 86% of them singletons. The germline V gene has CDR1 SEHNR and CDR2 FQNEAQ (reference sequence). The CDR3 covers 13 residues. Deletions cut 5 bases from V and 10 bases from J, with 15 bases between. This clone has only one observation. The specimen sequenced was peripheral blood. The receptor was isolated from a woman aged 60-75 years with COVID-19, enrolled during active disease. The chain carries TRBV7-9 and TRBJ2-1, with D unresolved. This chain's CDR3 is CASSLNAVVEQFF. In DNA, the CDR3 is TGTGCCAGCAGCCTTAATGCCGTAGTGGAGCAGTTCTTC.